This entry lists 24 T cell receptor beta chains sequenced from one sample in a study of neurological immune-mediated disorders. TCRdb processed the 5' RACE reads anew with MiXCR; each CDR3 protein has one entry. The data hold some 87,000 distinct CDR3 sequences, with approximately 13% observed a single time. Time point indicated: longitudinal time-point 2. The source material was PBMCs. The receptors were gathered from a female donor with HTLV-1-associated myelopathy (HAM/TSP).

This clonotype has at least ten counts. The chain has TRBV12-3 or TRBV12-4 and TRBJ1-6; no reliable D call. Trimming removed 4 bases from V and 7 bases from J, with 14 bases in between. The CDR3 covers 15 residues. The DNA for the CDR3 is TGTGCCAGCAGTTCAAGTTACGGTGGGAATTCACCCCTCCACTTT. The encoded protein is CASSSSYGGNSPLHF.

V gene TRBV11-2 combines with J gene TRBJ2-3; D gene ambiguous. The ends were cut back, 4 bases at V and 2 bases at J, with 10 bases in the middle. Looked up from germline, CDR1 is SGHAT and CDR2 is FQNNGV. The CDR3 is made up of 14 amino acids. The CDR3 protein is CASSSVRVTDTQYF. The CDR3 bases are TGTGCCAGCAGCTCAGTACGGGTCACAGATACGCAGTATTTT.

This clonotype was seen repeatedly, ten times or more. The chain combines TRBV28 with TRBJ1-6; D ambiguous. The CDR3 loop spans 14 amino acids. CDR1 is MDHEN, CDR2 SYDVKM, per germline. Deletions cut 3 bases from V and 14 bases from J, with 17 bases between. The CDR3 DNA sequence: TGTGCCAGCAGTTTGCCCCGCCCGGCGCCTGCCCTCCACTTT. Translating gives CASSLPRPAPALHF.

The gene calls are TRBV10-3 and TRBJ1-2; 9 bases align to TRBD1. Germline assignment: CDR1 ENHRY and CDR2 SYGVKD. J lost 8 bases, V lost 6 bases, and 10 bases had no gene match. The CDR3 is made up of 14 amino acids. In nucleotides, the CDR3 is TGTGCCATCAGCGCCTCGGGACAGGGTCAGGGCTACACCTTC. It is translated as CAISASGQGQGYTF.

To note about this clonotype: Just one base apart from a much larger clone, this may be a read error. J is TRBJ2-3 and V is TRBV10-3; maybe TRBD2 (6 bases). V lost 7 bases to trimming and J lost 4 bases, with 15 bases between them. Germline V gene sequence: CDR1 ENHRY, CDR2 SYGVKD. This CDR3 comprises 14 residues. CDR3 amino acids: CAINGGPVADTQYF. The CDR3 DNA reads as TGTGCCATCAACGGGGGTCCCGTGGCAGATACGCAGTATTTT.

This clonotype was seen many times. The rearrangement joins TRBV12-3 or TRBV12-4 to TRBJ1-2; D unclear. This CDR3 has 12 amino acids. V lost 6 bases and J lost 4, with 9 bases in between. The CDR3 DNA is TGTGCCAGCAGCCCGGGCCGCTATGGCTACACCTTC. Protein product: CASSPGRYGYTF.

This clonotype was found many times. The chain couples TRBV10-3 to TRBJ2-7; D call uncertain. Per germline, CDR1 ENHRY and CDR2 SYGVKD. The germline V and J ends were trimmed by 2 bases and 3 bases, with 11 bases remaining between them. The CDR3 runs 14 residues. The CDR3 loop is CAISEGKALYEQYF. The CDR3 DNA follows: TGTGCCATCAGTGAGGGTAAGGCCCTCTACGAGCAGTACTTC.

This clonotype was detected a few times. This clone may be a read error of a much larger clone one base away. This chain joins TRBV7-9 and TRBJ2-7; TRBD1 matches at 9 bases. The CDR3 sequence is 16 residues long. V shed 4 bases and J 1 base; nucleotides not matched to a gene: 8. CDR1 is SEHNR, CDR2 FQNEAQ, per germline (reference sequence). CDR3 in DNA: TGTGCCAGCAGCTCCTCGGGGACAGGGAAGTCCTACGAGCAGTACTTC. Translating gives CASSSSGTGKSYEQYF. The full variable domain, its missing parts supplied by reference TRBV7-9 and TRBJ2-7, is DTGVSQNPRHKITKRGQNVTFRCDPISEHNRLYWYRQTLGQGPEFLTYFQNEAQLEKSRLLSDRFSAERPKGSFSTLEIQRTEQGDSAMYLCASSSSGTGKSYEQYFGPGTRLTVT.

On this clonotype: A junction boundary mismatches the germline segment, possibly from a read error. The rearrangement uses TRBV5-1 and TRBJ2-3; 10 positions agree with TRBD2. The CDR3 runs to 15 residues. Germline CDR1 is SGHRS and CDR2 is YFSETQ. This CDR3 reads CACSLGLATSDTQYF. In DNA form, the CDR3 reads TGCGCCTGCAGCTTGGGACTAGCGACCTCAGATACGCAGTATTTT.

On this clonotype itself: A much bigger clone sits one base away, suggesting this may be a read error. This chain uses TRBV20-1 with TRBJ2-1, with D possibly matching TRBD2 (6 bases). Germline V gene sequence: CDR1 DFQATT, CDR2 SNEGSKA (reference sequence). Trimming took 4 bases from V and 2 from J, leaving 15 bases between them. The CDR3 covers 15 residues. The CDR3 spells CSAIAPGVAYNEQFF. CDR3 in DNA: TGCAGTGCTATAGCGCCGGGGGTGGCCTACAATGAGCAGTTCTTC.

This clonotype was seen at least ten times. The CDR3 here is CASSQGRPIRTDTQYF. The CDR3 DNA reads TGTGCCAGCAGCCAAGGCCGCCCGATCCGCACAGATACGCAGTATTTT. V usage is TRBV28 and J usage is TRBJ2-3, with no clear D. The ends were cut back, 6 bases at V and 1 base at J, with 17 bases in the middle. This CDR3 spans 16 amino acids. Germline-derived CDR1 and CDR2 are MDHEN and SYDVKM. Full variable domain (rest looked up from reference TRBV28 and TRBJ2-3): DVKVTQSSRYLVKRTGEKVFLECVQDMDHENMFWYRQDPGLGLRLIYFSYDVKMKEKGDIPEGYSVSREKKERFSLILESASTNQTSMYLCASSQGRPIRTDTQYFGPGTRLTVL.

CDR3 sequence (DNA): TGTGCCAGCAGCCACCGCGGGGGGGCCGGGGAGACCCAGTACTTC. The encoded protein is CASSHRGGAGETQYF. This chain connects TRBV6-5 to TRBJ2-5, with TRBD2 matching 9 bases. The trim removed 6 bases at V and 5 bases at J, leaving 10 bases unmatched. From germline, CDR1 is MNHEY and CDR2 SVGAGI. The length of the CDR3 is 15 residues.

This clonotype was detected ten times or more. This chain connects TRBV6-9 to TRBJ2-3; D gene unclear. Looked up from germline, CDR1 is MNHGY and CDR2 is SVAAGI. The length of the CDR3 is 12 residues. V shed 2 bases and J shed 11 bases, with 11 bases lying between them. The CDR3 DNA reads TGTGCCAGCAGTTATGGGTCCGCCAGGCAGTATTTT. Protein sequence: CASSYGSARQYF.

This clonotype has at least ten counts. The CDR3: CASSLSTVDTGELFF. The CDR3 DNA sequence: TGCGCCAGCAGCTTGAGCACAGTGGACACCGGGGAGCTGTTTTTT. The chain combines TRBV5-1 with TRBJ2-2, with D unresolved. V was clipped by 1 base and J by 3 bases, with 10 bases between them. This CDR3 is 15 amino acids long. Germline assignment: CDR1 SGHRS and CDR2 YFSETQ.

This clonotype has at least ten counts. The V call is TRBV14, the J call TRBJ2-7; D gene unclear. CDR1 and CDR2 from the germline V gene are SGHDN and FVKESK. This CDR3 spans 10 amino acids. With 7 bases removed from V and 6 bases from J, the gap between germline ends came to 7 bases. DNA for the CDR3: TGTGCCAGCAACTGTTCCGAGCAGTACTTC. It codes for CASNCSEQYF.

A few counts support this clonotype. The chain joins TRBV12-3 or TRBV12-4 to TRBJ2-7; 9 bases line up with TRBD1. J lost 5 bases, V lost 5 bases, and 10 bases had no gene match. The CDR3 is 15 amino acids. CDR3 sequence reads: CASSPWTGESDEQYF. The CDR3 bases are TGTGCCAGCAGTCCCTGGACAGGGGAATCGGACGAGCAGTACTTC.

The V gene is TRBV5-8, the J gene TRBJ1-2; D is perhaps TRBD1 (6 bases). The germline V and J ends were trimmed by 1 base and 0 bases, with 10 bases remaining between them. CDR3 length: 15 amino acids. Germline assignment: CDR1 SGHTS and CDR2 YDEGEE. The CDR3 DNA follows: TGTGCCAGCAGCTTGAGGGGACAAACTAACTATGGCTACACCTTC. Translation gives CASSLRGQTNYGYTF. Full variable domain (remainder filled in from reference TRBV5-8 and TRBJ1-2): EAGVTQSPTHLIKTRGQQATLRCSPISGHTSVYWYQQALGLGLQFLLWYDEGEERNRGNFPPRFSGRQFPNYSSELNVNALELEDSALYLCASSLRGQTNYGYTFGSGTRLTVV.

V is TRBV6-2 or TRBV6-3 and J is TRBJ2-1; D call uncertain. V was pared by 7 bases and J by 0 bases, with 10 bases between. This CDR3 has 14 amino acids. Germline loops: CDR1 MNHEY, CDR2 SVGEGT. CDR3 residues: CASTNRGSYNEQFF. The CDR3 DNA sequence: TGTGCCAGCACCAACAGAGGCTCCTACAATGAGCAGTTCTTC.

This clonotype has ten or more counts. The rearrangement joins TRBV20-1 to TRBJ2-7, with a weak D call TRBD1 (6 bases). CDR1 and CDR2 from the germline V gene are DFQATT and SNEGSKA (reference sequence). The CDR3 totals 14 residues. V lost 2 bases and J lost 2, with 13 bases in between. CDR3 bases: TGCAGTGCTAGACGGCCAGGGGACGCCTACGAGCAGTACTTC. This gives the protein CSARRPGDAYEQYF.

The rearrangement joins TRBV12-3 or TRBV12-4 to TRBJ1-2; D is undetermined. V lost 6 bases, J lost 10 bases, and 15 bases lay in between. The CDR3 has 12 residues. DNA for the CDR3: TGTGCCAGCAGCCAGTCACAGCGGATCTACACCTTC. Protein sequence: CASSQSQRIYTF.

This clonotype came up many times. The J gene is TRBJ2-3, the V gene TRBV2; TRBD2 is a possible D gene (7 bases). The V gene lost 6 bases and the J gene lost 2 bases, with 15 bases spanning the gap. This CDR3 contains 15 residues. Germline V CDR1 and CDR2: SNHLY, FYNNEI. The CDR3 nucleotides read TGTGCCAGCAGCGGGGGAGGGGGGTACACAGATACGCAGTATTTT. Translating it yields CASSGGGGYTDTQYF.

CDR3 nucleotide sequence: TGTGCCAGCAGCCCTTTACGGGGGAACGGAAACACCATATATTTT. This gives the protein CASSPLRGNGNTIYF. The chain joins TRBV6-5 to TRBJ1-3; D is possibly TRBD1 (5 bases). The germline CDR1 and CDR2 sequences are MNHEY and SVGAGI. V was shortened by 6 bases and J by 4 bases, with 16 bases between the two germline ends. CDR3 length: 15 residues.

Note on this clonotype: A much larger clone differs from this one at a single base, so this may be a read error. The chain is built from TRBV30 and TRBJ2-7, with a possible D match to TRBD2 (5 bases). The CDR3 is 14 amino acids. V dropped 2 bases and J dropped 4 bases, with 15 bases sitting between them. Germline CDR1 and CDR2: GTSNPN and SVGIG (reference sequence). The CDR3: CAWSSGVVSYEQYF. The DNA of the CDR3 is TGTGCCTGGAGTTCCGGGGTTGTGAGTTACGAGCAGTACTTC.

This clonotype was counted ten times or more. The CDR3 DNA follows: TGTGCCAGCAGTTACGGTCCCGGGGTGCGGCAAGAGACCCAGTACTTC. Its translation: CASSYGPGVRQETQYF. J is TRBJ2-5 and V is TRBV6-5; D might be TRBD2 (5 bases). Trimming pared 2 bases from V and 2 bases from J, leaving 15 bases between. CDR1 is MNHEY, CDR2 SVGAGI, per germline. The CDR3 is 16 amino acids.